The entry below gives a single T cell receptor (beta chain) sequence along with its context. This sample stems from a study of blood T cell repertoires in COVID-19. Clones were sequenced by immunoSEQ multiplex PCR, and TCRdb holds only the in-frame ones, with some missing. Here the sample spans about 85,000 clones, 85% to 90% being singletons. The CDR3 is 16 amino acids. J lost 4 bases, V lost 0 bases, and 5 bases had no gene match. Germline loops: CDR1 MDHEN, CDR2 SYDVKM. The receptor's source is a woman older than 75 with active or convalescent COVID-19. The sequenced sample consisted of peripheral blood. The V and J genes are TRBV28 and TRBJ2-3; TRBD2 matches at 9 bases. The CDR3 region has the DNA TGTGCCAGCAGTTTATGGGCTAGCGGGACCGCAGATACGCAGTATTTT. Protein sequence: CASSLWASGTADTQYF.